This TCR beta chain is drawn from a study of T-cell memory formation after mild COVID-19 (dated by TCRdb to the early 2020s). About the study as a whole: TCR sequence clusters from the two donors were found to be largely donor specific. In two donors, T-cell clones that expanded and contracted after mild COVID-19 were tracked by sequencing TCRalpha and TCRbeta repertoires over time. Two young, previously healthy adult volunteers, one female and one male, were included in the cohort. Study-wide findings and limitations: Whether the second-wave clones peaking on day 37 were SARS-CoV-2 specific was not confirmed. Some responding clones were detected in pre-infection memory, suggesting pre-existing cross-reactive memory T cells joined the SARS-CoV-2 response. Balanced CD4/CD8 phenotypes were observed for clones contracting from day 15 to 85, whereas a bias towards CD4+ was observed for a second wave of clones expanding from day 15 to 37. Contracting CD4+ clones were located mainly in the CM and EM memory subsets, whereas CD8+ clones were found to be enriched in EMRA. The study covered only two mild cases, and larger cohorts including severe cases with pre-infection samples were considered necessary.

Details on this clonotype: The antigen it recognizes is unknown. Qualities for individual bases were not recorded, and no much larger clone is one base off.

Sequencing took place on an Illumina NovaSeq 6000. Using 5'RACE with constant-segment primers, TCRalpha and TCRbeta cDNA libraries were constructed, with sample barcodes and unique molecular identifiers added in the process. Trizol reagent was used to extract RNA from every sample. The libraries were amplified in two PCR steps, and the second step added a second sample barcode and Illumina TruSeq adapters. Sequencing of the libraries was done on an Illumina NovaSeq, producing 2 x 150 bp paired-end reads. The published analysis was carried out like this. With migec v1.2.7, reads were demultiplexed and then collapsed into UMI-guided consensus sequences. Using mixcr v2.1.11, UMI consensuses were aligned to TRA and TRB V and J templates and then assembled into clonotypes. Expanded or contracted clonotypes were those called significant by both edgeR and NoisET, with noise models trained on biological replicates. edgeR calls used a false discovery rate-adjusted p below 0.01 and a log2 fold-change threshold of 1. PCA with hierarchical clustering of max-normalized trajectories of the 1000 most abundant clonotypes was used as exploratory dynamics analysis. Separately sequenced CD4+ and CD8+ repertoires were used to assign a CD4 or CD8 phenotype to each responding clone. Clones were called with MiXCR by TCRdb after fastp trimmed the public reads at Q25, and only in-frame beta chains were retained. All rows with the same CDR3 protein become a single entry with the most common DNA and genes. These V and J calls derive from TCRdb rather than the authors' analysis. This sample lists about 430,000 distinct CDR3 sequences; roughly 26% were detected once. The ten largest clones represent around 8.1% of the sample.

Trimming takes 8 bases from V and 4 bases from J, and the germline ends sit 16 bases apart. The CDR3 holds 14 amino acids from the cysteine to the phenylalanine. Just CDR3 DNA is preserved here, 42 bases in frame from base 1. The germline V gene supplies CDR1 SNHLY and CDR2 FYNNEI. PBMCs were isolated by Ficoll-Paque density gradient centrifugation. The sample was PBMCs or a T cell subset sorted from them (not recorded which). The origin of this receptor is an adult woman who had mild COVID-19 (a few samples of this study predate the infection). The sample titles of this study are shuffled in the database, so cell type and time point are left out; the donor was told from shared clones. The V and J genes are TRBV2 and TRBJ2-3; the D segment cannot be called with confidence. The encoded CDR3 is CASLGTRGADTQYF. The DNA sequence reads TGTGCCAGCCTCGGAACGAGAGGCGCAGATACGCAGTATTTT.